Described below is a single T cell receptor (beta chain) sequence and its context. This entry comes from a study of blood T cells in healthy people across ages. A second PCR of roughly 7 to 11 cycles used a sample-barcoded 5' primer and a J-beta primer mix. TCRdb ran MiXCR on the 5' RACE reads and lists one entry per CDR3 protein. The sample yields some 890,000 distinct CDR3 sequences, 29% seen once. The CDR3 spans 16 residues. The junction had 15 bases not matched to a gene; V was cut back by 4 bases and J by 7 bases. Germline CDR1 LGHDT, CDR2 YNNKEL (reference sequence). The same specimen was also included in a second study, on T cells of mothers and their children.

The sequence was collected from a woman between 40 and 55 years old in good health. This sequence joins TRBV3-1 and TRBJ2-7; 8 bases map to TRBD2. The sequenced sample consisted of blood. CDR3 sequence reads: CASSPYPSGGPLEQYF. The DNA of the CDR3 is TGTGCCAGCAGCCCCTACCCGAGCGGGGGCCCCCTTGAGCAGTACTTC.